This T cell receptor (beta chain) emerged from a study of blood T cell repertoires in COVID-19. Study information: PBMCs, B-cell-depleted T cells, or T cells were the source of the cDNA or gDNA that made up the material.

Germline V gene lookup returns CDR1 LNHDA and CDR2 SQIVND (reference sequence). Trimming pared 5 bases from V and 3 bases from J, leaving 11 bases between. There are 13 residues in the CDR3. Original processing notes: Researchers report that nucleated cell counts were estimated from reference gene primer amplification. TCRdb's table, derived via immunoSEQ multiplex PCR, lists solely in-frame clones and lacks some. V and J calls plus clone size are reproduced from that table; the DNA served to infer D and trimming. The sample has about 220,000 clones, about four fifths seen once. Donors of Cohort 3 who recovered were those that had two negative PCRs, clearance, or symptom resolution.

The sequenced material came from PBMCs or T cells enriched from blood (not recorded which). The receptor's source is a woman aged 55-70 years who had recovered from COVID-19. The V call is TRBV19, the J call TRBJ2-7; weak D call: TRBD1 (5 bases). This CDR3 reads CASSPDSYYEQYF. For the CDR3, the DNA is TGTGCCAGTAGTCCTGACAGCTACTACGAGCAGTACTTC.